A selection of T cell receptor beta chains follows, all from one sample in a study of blood T cell repertoires in COVID-19. Here immunoSEQ multiplex PCR was the method, and the copy in TCRdb shows in-frame clones only, minus some. The profile covers over 110,000 clones, with around 88% appearing a single time and 28% taken by the ten largest. Sequenced material: peripheral blood. All receptors come from a human donor in a cohort sampled during active COVID-19. Each CDR3 is given with its conserved first and last residue. The order of the fields is clone size, V gene, D gene, CDR3 protein. D genes are given only for firm matches. Size is stated for part of the rows, as once, few or many counts, or as a class when the clone is expanded.

NA TRBV24-1 NA CATKRDTQYF
once TRBV2 TRBD1 CASGQPVQGGSYNEQFF
NA TRBV9 TRBD2 CASSVSGVNTGELFF
NA TRBV6-5 TRBD1 CASSPFQGAGTEAFF
NA TRBV4-2 NA CASSQEDRGNTIYF
NA TRBV4-2 TRBD2 CASSLVAGGQETQYF
NA TRBV4-1 TRBD2 CASSHQTSSGGLSYEQYF
NA TRBV5-6 NA CASSLQGPIANYGYTF
NA TRBV14 NA CASSQDKRAEAFF
NA TRBV6-5 TRBD1 CASSYATGGITEAFF